Listed below are T cell receptor beta chains from one sample, sequenced in a study of cytomegalovirus exposure and HLA in healthy donors. Generated by immunoSEQ multiplex PCR, the TCRdb table keeps only in-frame clones and is missing some. The sample holds 130,000 or so clones, approximately 8.7% seen once. Specimen: PBMCs. These receptors all come from a man aged 40-50 years in good health and CMV-seronegative. Both conserved end residues are part of each CDR3. The D gene is left open where the match is weak. The size of a clone is reported for some rows only, either as once, few or many, or as a class for expanded clones.

clone_size | d_call | j_call | v_call | cdr3_aa | cdr3_nt
few | - | TRBJ2-2 | TRBV13 | CASSLGSGELFF | TGTGCCAGCAGCTTGGGGAGCGGGGAGCTGTTTTTT
- | - | TRBJ1-1 | TRBV5-1 | CASSGSVRDTEAFF | TGCGCCAGCAGCGGTTCGGTGCGAGACACTGAAGCTTTCTTT
- | - | TRBJ1-5 | TRBV28 | CASSGGGGSNQPQHF | TGTGCCAGCAGTGGGGGAGGGGGAAGCAATCAGCCCCAGCATTTT
- | - | TRBJ1-1 | TRBV14 | CASSQGTVNTEAFF | TGTGCCAGCAGCCAAGGTACAGTGAACACTGAAGCTTTCTTT
few | - | TRBJ2-5 | TRBV2 | CASRPGGETQYF | TGTGCCAGTAGACCAGGGGGGGAGACCCAGTACTTC
few | TRBD2 | TRBJ2-7 | TRBV4-1 | CASSQSIAGGTYEQYF | TGCGCCAGCAGCCAATCCATAGCGGGGGGGACCTACGAGCAGTACTTC
- | TRBD2 | TRBJ2-4 | TRBV7-9 | CASSFPTSDIQYF | TGTGCCAGCAGCTTCCCAACTAGCGACATTCAGTACTTC
few | TRBD2 | TRBJ2-1 | TRBV19 | CASSVSGGPYNEQFF | TGTGCCAGTAGTGTTAGCGGGGGACCTTACAATGAGCAGTTCTTC
- | - | TRBJ2-1 | TRBV7-9 | CASSLAQGELRTFF | TGTGCCAGCAGCTTAGCCCAAGGGGAATTACGTACGTTCTTC
- | TRBD2 | TRBJ2-3 | TRBV2 | CASRGLVLTDTQYF | TGTGCCAGCAGGGGACTAGTGCTTACAGATACGCAGTATTTT
- | - | TRBJ2-5 | TRBV5-6 | CASRGEGVGLLQETQYF | TGTGCCAGCAGGGGTGAAGGGGTTGGTCTACTACAAGAGACCCAGTACTTC
few | - | TRBJ2-1 | TRBV27 | CASSLNSVGVDEQFF | TGTGCCAGCAGTTTAAATAGCGTCGGGGTCGATGAGCAGTTCTTC
- | - | TRBJ2-3 | TRBV29-1 | CSVGRVDTQYF | TGCAGCGTTGGACGGGTAGATACGCAGTATTTT
few | TRBD1 | TRBJ2-3 | TRBV27 | CASRTGGTDTQYF | TGTGCCAGCAGGACAGGGGGAACAGATACGCAGTATTTT
- | TRBD2 | TRBJ2-7 | TRBV7-9 | CASRSLAGDYEQYF | TGTGCCAGCAGGTCCTTAGCGGGGGACTACGAGCAGTACTTC
- | TRBD1 | TRBJ2-7 | TRBV7-8 | CASSVGTADYEQYF | TGTGCCAGCAGCGTCGGGACAGCCGACTACGAGCAGTACTTC
- | - | TRBJ2-5 | TRBV6-1 | CASSDERGAMETQYF | TGTGCCAGCAGTGATGAGCGCGGAGCTATGGAGACCCAGTACTTC
- | - | TRBJ2-1 | TRBV4-1 | CASSQDQGGNEQFF | TGCGCCAGCAGCCAAGATCAAGGGGGCAATGAGCAGTTCTTC
few | TRBD1 | TRBJ2-2 | TRBV2 | CASKGQGENGELFF | TGTGCCAGCAAGGGACAGGGTGAGAACGGGGAGCTGTTTTTT
few | - | TRBJ1-1 | TRBV5-1 | CASSLQGGNTEAFF | TGCGCCAGCAGCTTACAGGGTGGGAACACTGAAGCTTTCTTT
- | TRBD1 | TRBJ2-1 | TRBV6-5 | CASSYAGQGPFF | TGTGCCAGCAGTTACGCAGGACAGGGGCCGTTCTTC
- | - | TRBJ2-3 | TRBV4-1 | CASSQDEKGTDTQYF | TGCGCCAGCAGCCAAGATGAGAAAGGCACAGATACGCAGTATTTT
few | TRBD1 | TRBJ1-4 | TRBV6-6 | CASRTRDRGNEKLFF | TGTGCCAGCAGGACCCGGGACAGGGGGAATGAAAAACTGTTTTTT
- | - | TRBJ1-5 | TRBV19 | CASTNYNSNQPQHF | TGTGCCAGTACCAACTACAATAGCAATCAGCCCCAGCATTTT
few | TRBD2 | TRBJ2-1 | TRBV2 | CASRLAGGAPYEQFF | TGTGCCAGCAGACTAGCCGGGGGGGCCCCGTACGAGCAGTTCTTC
few | - | TRBJ1-2 | TRBV30 | CAWGGQTGIGYTF | TGTGCCTGGGGGGGCCAAACAGGGATTGGCTACACCTTC
few | - | TRBJ2-1 | TRBV27 | CASSWGGPDNEQFF | TGTGCCAGCAGTTGGGGGGGGCCAGACAATGAGCAGTTCTTC
- | TRBD2 | TRBJ2-1 | TRBV9 | CASSVGTSGADEQFF | TGTGCCAGCAGCGTAGGGACTAGCGGGGCGGATGAGCAGTTCTTC
few | - | TRBJ1-6 | TRBV6-6 | CASSYSTALENSPLHF | TGTGCCAGCAGTTACTCGACAGCTCTTGAGAATTCACCCCTCCACTTT
- | TRBD1 | TRBJ1-1 | TRBV2 | CASRNRGWMNTEAFF | TGTGCCAGCAGAAACAGGGGGTGGATGAACACTGAAGCTTTCTTT
few | - | TRBJ2-7 | TRBV27 | CASSAITGSNEQYF | TGTGCCAGCAGTGCAATCACCGGGAGCAACGAGCAGTACTTC
- | - | TRBJ2-7 | TRBV9 | CASSVAGDPYEQYF | TGTGCCAGCAGCGTAGCGGGAGACCCCTACGAGCAGTACTTC
few | TRBD1 | TRBJ1-4 | TRBV27 | CASSRTGGNEKLFF | TGTGCCAGCAGTCGGACAGGTGGTAATGAAAAACTGTTTTTT
- | - | TRBJ2-7 | TRBV6-6 | CASRETGATYEQYF | TGTGCCAGCAGGGAAACAGGTGCTACCTACGAGCAGTACTTC
few | - | TRBJ2-3 | TRBV7-9 | CASSDRTGTDTQYF | TGTGCCAGCAGCGACAGGACAGGCACAGATACGCAGTATTTT
- | - | TRBJ1-1 | TRBV21-1 | CASSSVLQGDTEAFF | TGTGCCAGCAGCAGTGTTTTACAGGGGGACACTGAAGCTTTCTTT
few | TRBD2 | TRBJ2-1 | TRBV7-9 | CASSGRGGRSYNEQFF | TGTGCCAGCAGCGGACGGGGGGGCCGGTCCTACAATGAGCAGTTCTTC
few | - | TRBJ2-5 | TRBV7-2 | CASSAGSRETQYF | TGTGCCAGCAGCGCAGGGTCTCGGGAGACCCAGTACTTC
few | TRBD2 | TRBJ2-5 | TRBV5-1 | CASSALTSGSRGQETQYF | TGCGCCAGCAGCGCCCTGACTAGCGGGTCCAGGGGCCAAGAGACCCAGTACTTC
few | - | TRBJ2-5 | TRBV7-2 | CASSLEATRETQYF | TGTGCCAGCAGCTTAGAAGCGACCCGAGAGACCCAGTACTTC
few | - | TRBJ2-7 | TRBV7-9 | CASSHTPRYEQYF | TGTGCCAGCAGCCACACCCCTCGCTACGAGCAGTACTTC
few | TRBD2 | TRBJ2-5 | TRBV5-4 | CASSFGGALETQYF | TGTGCCAGCAGCTTCGGGGGGGCCTTAGAGACCCAGTACTTC
- | - | TRBJ1-3 | TRBV7-2 | CASSLGFMSGNTIYF | TGTGCCAGCAGCCTCGGGTTTATGTCTGGAAACACCATATATTTT
few | - | TRBJ2-3 | TRBV19 | CASSLDWTDTQYF | TGTGCCAGTAGTCTCGACTGGACAGATACGCAGTATTTT
- | TRBD2 | TRBJ2-3 | TRBV7-6 | CASSWSGNTDTQYF | TGTGCCAGCAGCTGGAGCGGGAACACAGATACGCAGTATTTT